Presented here are 7 T cell receptor beta chains from one specimen sequenced in a study of T cell responses to AZD1222 COVID-19 vaccine. Clones were read by immunoSEQ multiplex PCR, and TCRdb kept only the in-frame ones, dropping some. The sample records 110,000 or so clones, roughly 89% being singletons. Specimen: peripheral blood, collected on day 0 of MenACWY control vaccination. The receptor set was obtained from an adult in good health.

This chain joins TRBV11-3 and TRBJ2-3, with D maybe TRBD2 (5 bases). CDR1 and CDR2 from the germline V gene are SGHNT and YENEEA. The CDR3 contains 14 residues. Trimming took 0 bases from V and 1 from J, leaving 5 bases between them. The CDR3 loop reads CASSLERGTDTQYF. In nucleotides, the CDR3 is TGTGCCAGCAGCTTAGAGCGGGGCACAGATACGCAGTATTTT. The full variable domain, its missing parts supplied by reference TRBV11-3 and TRBJ2-3, is EAGVVQSPRYKIIEKKQPVAFWCNPISGHNTLYWYLQNLGQGPELLIRYENEEAVDDSQLPKDRFSAERLKGVDSTLKIQPAELGDSAVYLCASSLERGTDTQYFGPGTRLTVL.

This clone came up once. J is TRBJ2-3 and V is TRBV7-9, with no clear D. This CDR3 has 13 residues. Germline V lookup: CDR1 SEHNR, CDR2 FQNEAQ (reference sequence). V lost 7 bases and J lost 1, with 9 bases in between. The CDR3: CASTTRGTDTQYF. The CDR3 DNA reads as TGTGCCAGCACTACCCGGGGCACAGATACGCAGTATTTT.

The chain recombines TRBV19 with TRBJ1-5, with TRBD1 identical over 8 bases. Germline CDR1 reads LNHDA; CDR2 reads SQIVND (reference sequence). The CDR3 loop spans 15 amino acids. J lost 4 bases, V lost 8 bases, and 10 bases had no gene match. The CDR3 sequence: CASDRGAVRNQPQHF. CDR3 nucleotides: TGTGCCAGTGACAGGGGCGCGGTCCGGAATCAGCCCCAGCATTTT.

The chain uses TRBV11-2 and TRBJ2-7; D not resolved. The CDR3 is 14 amino acids. Germline V CDR1 and CDR2: SGHAT, FQNNGV. V lost 1 base and J 9 bases, leaving 16 bases between the germline ends. CDR3 coding DNA: TGTGCCAGCAGCTTAGGCTTCCTCATGCGTCGGCAGTACTTC. Amino acids: CASSLGFLMRRQYF. The full variable domain, its missing parts supplied by reference TRBV11-2 and TRBJ2-7, is EAGVAQSPRYKIIEKRQSVAFWCNPISGHATLYWYQQILGQGPKLLIQFQNNGVVDDSQLPKDRFSAERLKGVDSTLKIQPAKLEDSAVYLCASSLGFLMRRQYFGPGTRLTVT.

V gene TRBV10-3 combines with J gene TRBJ1-3, with 7 positions matching TRBD1. The CDR3 runs to 16 residues. V lost 3 bases to trimming and J lost 0 bases; unmatched junction nucleotides: 5. Looked up from germline, CDR1 is ENHRY and CDR2 is SYGVKD. The CDR3 DNA reads TGTGCCATCAGTGAACAGGGGCCGAGCTCTGGAAACACCATATATTTT. This translates into CAISEQGPSSGNTIYF.

V and J are TRBV7-3 and TRBJ2-1; TRBD2 matches at 9 bases. Trimming cost V 4 bases and J 8 bases; bases outside gene matches: 12. Per the germline V gene, CDR1 is SGHTA and CDR2 is FQGTGA. The CDR3 has 16 residues. CDR3 bases: TGTGCCAGCAGCTCAGAAGCGGGGGGCCTTTCCCATGAGCAGTTCTTC. Translating it yields CASSSEAGGLSHEQFF.

The chain carries TRBV15 and TRBJ2-7, with D perhaps matching TRBD1 (6 bases). The CDR3 covers 16 residues. V was cut by 2 bases and J by 0 bases, with 14 bases left in between. Germline-derived CDR1 and CDR2 are LNHNV and YYDKDF (reference sequence). In DNA form, the CDR3 reads TGTGCCACCAGCAGATTCCGAGGGGGTGCCTCCTACGAGCAGTACTTC. Its protein is CATSRFRGGASYEQYF.